This T cell receptor (beta chain) was documented in a study of T cells in Graves' hyperthyroidism and ophthalmopathy. Findings and caveats of the study: Ophthalmopathy, as predicted by the model, came a median approximately 6.5 months after the prediction. Most clonotypes expanded in the thyroid (above 0.001) were also present in blood.

Uncontrolled infection, other autoimmune disease, pregnancy or lactation excluded patients. Clinical symptoms, serum thyroxine and TRAb, thyroid ultrasound and orbital computed tomography were used for the diagnoses. TCR beta CDR3 regions were amplified from RNA transcripts. The HTBI primer set was used in a first-round RT-PCR of the TCR CDR3. One entry per CDR3 protein, called by TCRdb with MiXCR from the multiplex PCR reads. The data hold about 510,000 distinct CDR3 sequences, with 40% to 50% observed a single time. This clonotype was counted a few times. Antigen unknown. Sequencing was done on a sample of peripheral blood or thyroid tissue (not recorded which). The TCR was taken from an adult woman with Graves' disease, either hyperthyroidism or ophthalmopathy (not recorded which).

CDR3 loop: CSVGGGEKLFF. The CDR3 DNA is TGCAGCGTTGGAGGAGGTGAAAAACTGTTTTTT. The V call is TRBV29-1, the J call TRBJ1-4; D unresolved. Trimming took off 4 bases at V and 7 bases at J, with 7 bases between the two ends. Germline CDR1 SQVTM, CDR2 ANQGSEA. CDR3 size: 11 residues.